The 18 T cell receptor beta chains presented below share a single source sample, sequenced in a study of blood T cells in healthy people across ages. Primed by a sample-barcoded 5' primer and a J-beta primer mix, a second PCR proceeded for about 6 to 11 cycles. TCRdb reprocessed the 5' RACE reads via MiXCR and lists one record per CDR3 protein. The sample carries 760,000 or so distinct CDR3 sequences, around 25% recorded once. These sequences were also reported in another study, on T cells of mothers and their children.

The sequenced sample consisted of blood. The source is a boy between 10 and 17 years old in good health.

The rearrangement joins TRBV3-1 to TRBJ2-7, with 9 bases fitting TRBD2. Looked up from germline, CDR1 is LGHDT and CDR2 is YNNKEL (reference sequence). V gave up 1 base and J gave up 2 bases; unmatched junction bases: 3. The CDR3 is 15 amino acids. The CDR3 sequence: CASSQVSGSPYEQYF. As DNA, the CDR3 is TGTGCCAGCAGCCAAGTTAGCGGGAGCCCCTACGAGCAGTACTTC.

In its sample, this clonotype was seen a few times. The rearrangement uses TRBV27 and TRBJ2-5; 11 positions agree with TRBD2. CDR3 length: 15 amino acids. CDR1 is MNHEY, CDR2 SMNVEV, per germline (reference sequence). V shed 5 bases and J 3 bases; nucleotides not matched to a gene: 5. The DNA of the CDR3 is TGTGCCAGCAGTGCCACGGGACTAGCGGAAGAGACCCAGTACTTC. Amino acid sequence: CASSATGLAEETQYF.

The CDR3 is CASSLGRDGPYEQYF. The CDR3 DNA reads as TGTGCCAGCAGCTTAGGCCGGGACGGTCCCTACGAGCAGTACTTC. J is TRBJ2-7 and V is TRBV13; D possibly uses TRBD1 or TRBD2 (5 bases each). The CDR3 runs to 15 residues. Trimming shortened V by 0 bases and J by 2 bases, and 11 bases separated the two germline ends. CDR1 PRHDT and CDR2 FYEKMQ come from the germline V gene (reference sequence).

CDR3 bases: TGTGCCAGCAGCGCCGGAGCAGCCCTGTCCTACAATGAGCAGTTCTTC. Translating gives CASSAGAALSYNEQFF. The genes are TRBV6-1 and TRBJ2-1; D is unclear. Germline-derived CDR1 and CDR2 are MNHNS and SASEGT. The V and J ends lost 6 bases and 1 base respectively, with 16 bases between them. The CDR3 is made up of 16 amino acids.

The chain joins TRBV6-6 to TRBJ2-4; D uncertain. Germline V CDR1 and CDR2: MNHNY, SVGAGI (reference sequence). Trimming took off 4 bases at V and 0 bases at J, with 13 bases between the two ends. The CDR3 has 16 residues. The CDR3 nucleotides read TGTGCCAGCAGTTTCCCCATTAGTCTAGCCAAAAACATTCAGTACTTC. It yields the protein CASSFPISLAKNIQYF.

V usage is TRBV20-1 and J usage is TRBJ2-1; tentative D call: TRBD2 (6 bases). CDR1 and CDR2 from the germline V gene are DFQATT and SNEGSKA (reference sequence). The CDR3 extends over 13 amino acids. Trimming cost V 8 bases and J 2 bases, with 13 bases left between them. The CDR3 here is CSIRDWAYNEQFF. In DNA form, the CDR3 reads TGCAGTATCCGGGACTGGGCCTACAATGAGCAGTTCTTC.

The chain recombines TRBV3-1 with TRBJ1-2; D unresolved. The ends were cut back, 1 base at V and 8 bases at J, with 8 bases in the middle. The CDR3 extends over 12 amino acids. CDR1 LGHDT and CDR2 YNNKEL come from the germline V gene (reference sequence). CDR3 sequence: CASSQVGRGYTF. As DNA, the CDR3 is TGTGCCAGCAGCCAAGTCGGTAGAGGCTACACCTTC. Based on the CDR3 plus reference TRBV3-1 and TRBJ1-2, the full variable domain is DTAVSQTPKYLVTQMGNDKSIKCEQNLGHDTMYWYKQDSKKFLKIMFSYNNKELIINETVPNRFSPKSPDKAHLNLHINSLELGDSAVYFCASSQVGRGYTFGSGTRLTVV.

This clonotype came up a few times. The J gene is TRBJ2-5, the V gene TRBV13; D is possibly TRBD2 (6 bases). This CDR3 is 13 amino acids long. Deletions cut 5 bases from V and 5 bases from J, with 12 bases between. CDR1 is PRHDT and CDR2 is FYEKMQ in the germline V gene (reference sequence). The DNA for the CDR3 is TGTGCCAGCAGCACCCAGGGAGGCGAGACCCAGTACTTC. This translates into CASSTQGGETQYF.

This clonotype was recorded a few times. This chain uses TRBV7-3 with TRBJ1-5; 8 positions match TRBD1. The CDR3 is 15 amino acids. Germline V lookup: CDR1 SGHTA, CDR2 FQGTGA. With 4 bases clipped from V and 6 bases from J, the junction kept 8 bases outside the gene matches. CDR3 DNA sequence: TGTGCCAGCAGCTGTGGACAGGGCGGATGTCAGCCCCAGCATTTT. Amino acids: CASSCGQGGCQPQHF. Full variable domain (outside the CDR3, taken from reference TRBV7-3 and TRBJ1-5): GAGVSQTPSNKVTEKGKYVELRCDPISGHTALYWYRQSLGQGPEFLIYFQGTGAADDSGLPNDRFFAVRPEGSVSTLKIQRTERGDSAVYLCASSCGQGGCQPQHFGDGTRLSIL.

This clonotype came up many times. The CDR3 loop is CASSLAFSGSSYEQYF. In DNA, the CDR3 is TGTGCCAGCAGCTTGGCCTTTAGCGGAAGCTCCTACGAGCAGTACTTC. The chain combines TRBV5-6 with TRBJ2-7; D possibly corresponds to TRBD2 (6 bases). The CDR3 sequence is 16 residues long. Trimming took off 0 bases at V and 0 bases at J, with 13 bases between the two ends. Looked up from germline, CDR1 is SGHDT and CDR2 is YYEEEE. The complete variable domain, with remaining parts taken from reference TRBV5-6 and TRBJ2-7, reads DAGVTQSPTHLIKTRGQQVTLRCSPKSGHDTVSWYQQALGQGPQFIFQYYEEEERQRGNFPDRFSGHQFPNYSSELNVNALLLGDSALYLCASSLAFSGSSYEQYFGPGTRLTVT.

The J gene is TRBJ1-2, the V gene TRBV7-2; D possibly corresponds to TRBD1 (5 bases). The CDR3 extends over 16 amino acids. Germline CDR1 and CDR2: SGHTA and FQGNSA. V was clipped by 1 base and J by 0 bases, with 12 bases between them. This CDR3 reads CASSLVGLGPNYGYTF. The CDR3 DNA is TGTGCCAGCAGCTTAGTCGGCTTGGGACCTAACTATGGCTACACCTTC.

The chain couples TRBV7-2 to TRBJ2-5; D uncertain. The CDR3 runs to 14 residues. Germline V gene lookup returns CDR1 SGHTA and CDR2 FQGNSA. V gave up 0 bases and J gave up 5 bases, with 10 bases separating them. CDR3 in amino acids: CASSLAISGETQYF. The CDR3, as DNA: TGTGCCAGCAGCTTAGCCATTTCTGGGGAGACCCAGTACTTC.

The rearrangement uses TRBV28 and TRBJ1-2, with TRBD1 identical over 8 bases. The ends lost 6 bases at V and 8 bases at J; junction bases unmatched: 14. The CDR3 sequence is 15 residues long. The germline V gene encodes CDR1 MDHEN and CDR2 SYDVKM. CDR3 DNA sequence: TGTGCCAGCAGGACCCCGGGACAGGCTGCTTGGGGCTACACCTTC. It translates to CASRTPGQAAWGYTF.

The CDR3, as DNA: TGTGCCAGCAGCTTAGGGGGGTTAAGTGGCTACACCTTC. Its translation: CASSLGGLSGYTF. The chain combines TRBV7-2 with TRBJ1-2; D is possibly TRBD1 (5 bases). The V gene lost 1 base and the J gene lost 7 bases, with 10 bases spanning the gap. The CDR3 sequence is 13 residues long. Germline assignment: CDR1 SGHTA and CDR2 FQGNSA.

The chain carries TRBV20-1 and TRBJ1-5, with unresolved D. Germline V lookup: CDR1 DFQATT, CDR2 SNEGSKA (reference sequence). The CDR3 length is 13 residues. The ends were cut back, 0 bases at V and 6 bases at J, with 9 bases in the middle. As DNA, the CDR3 is TGCAGTGCTAGAGAGGTAGGGATTCAGCCCCAGCATTTT. Protein product: CSAREVGIQPQHF.

The chain has TRBV7-2 and TRBJ1-1, with a weak D call TRBD1 (6 bases). Trimming took 2 bases from V and 5 from J, leaving 12 bases between them. From germline, CDR1 is SGHTA and CDR2 FQGNSA. This CDR3 contains 14 residues. The CDR3 sequence is CASSLRQRGTEAFF. For the CDR3, the DNA is TGTGCCAGCAGCTTAAGGCAGAGGGGGACTGAAGCTTTCTTT.

The V gene is TRBV20-1, the J gene TRBJ2-3; the D gene could be TRBD1 or TRBD2 (5 bases each). The CDR3 covers 14 residues. V was trimmed by 3 bases and J by 1 base, leaving 11 bases between them. The V gene's germline CDR1 is DFQATT and CDR2 SNEGSKA (reference sequence). The CDR3 nucleotides are TGCAGTGCTAGCCCGGGGCAAGGCACAGATACGCAGTATTTT. It translates to CSASPGQGTDTQYF.

The chain joins TRBV5-6 to TRBJ2-1; D unresolved. The CDR3 sequence is 16 residues long. Trimming pared 0 bases from V and 2 bases from J, leaving 12 bases between. The germline gives CDR1 SGHDT, CDR2 YYEEEE. The CDR3 loop is CASSLGGRTPYNEQFF. Here the CDR3 DNA reads TGTGCCAGCAGCTTGGGGGGAAGGACCCCCTACAATGAGCAGTTCTTC.